This is a list of T cell receptor beta chains from one sample in a study of identifying expanded T cells in peripheral blood. Only in-frame clones appear in the TCRdb table, and some are missing; sequencing was by immunoSEQ multiplex PCR. The sample holds fewer than 85,000 clones, about four fifths seen once. Sequenced material: blood. The receptors derive from a person aged 18 to 75 in good health. CDR3s include the opening cysteine and the closing phenylalanine or tryptophan. Each record gives: clone size, V gene, D gene, J gene, CDR3 protein, CDR3 DNA. A D gene is named only where the DNA matches it firmly. Clone size, where shown, is once, few, many, or a class for clones that have expanded.

abundance: .; v_gene: TRBV7-5; d_gene: .; j_gene: TRBJ2-3; CDR3aa: CARSRQGRPTDTQYF; CDR3nt: TGTGCCAGAAGCCGACAGGGGAGGCCCACAGATACGCAGTATTTT
abundance: .; v_gene: TRBV28; d_gene: .; j_gene: TRBJ1-2; CDR3aa: CASSFNLGYTF; CDR3nt: TGTGCCAGCAGTTTTAACCTGGGCTACACCTTC
abundance: .; v_gene: TRBV7-2; d_gene: .; j_gene: TRBJ1-2; CDR3aa: CASSLEWQGSGYTF; CDR3nt: TGTGCCAGCAGCTTAGAATGGCAGGGGAGTGGCTACACCTTC
abundance: few; v_gene: TRBV7-8; d_gene: .; j_gene: TRBJ1-4; CDR3aa: CASSEMGREKLFF; CDR3nt: TGTGCCAGCAGCGAGATGGGCCGGGAAAAACTGTTTTTT
abundance: .; v_gene: TRBV7-6; d_gene: TRBD1; j_gene: TRBJ1-5; CDR3aa: CASSPGQGAGQPQHF; CDR3nt: TGTGCCAGCAGCCCGGGACAGGGGGCGGGTCAGCCCCAGCATTTT
abundance: few; v_gene: TRBV7-2; d_gene: TRBD1; j_gene: TRBJ2-7; CDR3aa: CASSFTGGSSYEQYF; CDR3nt: TGTGCCAGCAGCTTCACAGGGGGCAGCTCCTACGAGCAGTACTTC
abundance: .; v_gene: TRBV6-1; d_gene: .; j_gene: TRBJ2-7; CDR3aa: CASSEEKFGTMPYEQYF; CDR3nt: TGTGCCAGCAGTGAGGAAAAGTTCGGGACGATGCCCTACGAGCAGTACTTC
abundance: .; v_gene: TRBV18; d_gene: .; j_gene: TRBJ1-4; CDR3aa: CASSPPDSNEKLFF; CDR3nt: TGTGCCAGCTCGCCACCGGACAGTAATGAAAAACTGTTTTTT
abundance: .; v_gene: TRBV6-5; d_gene: TRBD2; j_gene: TRBJ2-2; CDR3aa: CASSQTGGETGELFF; CDR3nt: TGTGCCAGCAGCCAAACTGGGGGGGAAACCGGGGAGCTGTTTTTT
abundance: many; v_gene: TRBV11-2; d_gene: .; j_gene: TRBJ1-2; CDR3aa: CASSQIRGGYTF; CDR3nt: TGTGCCAGCAGCCAGATCCGAGGTGGCTACACCTTC
abundance: .; v_gene: TRBV6-1; d_gene: .; j_gene: TRBJ2-7; CDR3aa: CASRPMWGYEQYF; CDR3nt: TGTGCCAGCAGACCGATGTGGGGCTACGAGCAGTACTTC
abundance: once; v_gene: TRBV28; d_gene: TRBD1; j_gene: TRBJ2-6; CDR3aa: CASRTPQGVGGAGANVLTF; CDR3nt: TGTGCCAGCAGGACGCCACAGGGGGTGGGGGGTGCTGGGGCCAACGTCCTGACTTTC
abundance: .; v_gene: TRBV11-2; d_gene: .; j_gene: TRBJ2-1; CDR3aa: CASSLDRVGYNEQFF; CDR3nt: TGTGCCAGCAGCTTAGATCGCGTTGGGTACAATGAGCAGTTCTTC
abundance: .; v_gene: TRBV29-1; d_gene: TRBD1; j_gene: TRBJ1-4; CDR3aa: CSVRGYGQENEKLFF; CDR3nt: TGCAGCGTTAGAGGTTACGGACAGGAGAATGAAAAACTGTTTTTT
abundance: .; v_gene: TRBV7-3; d_gene: TRBD2; j_gene: TRBJ2-1; CDR3aa: CASSLEPGLAGSTVGNEQFF; CDR3nt: TGTGCCAGCAGCCTTGAGCCCGGACTAGCGGGAAGTACAGTGGGAAATGAGCAGTTCTTC
abundance: .; v_gene: TRBV4-1; d_gene: .; j_gene: TRBJ2-5; CDR3aa: CASSSLGVGETQYF; CDR3nt: TGCGCCAGCAGCTCCCTAGGGGTAGGAGAGACCCAGTACTTC
abundance: .; v_gene: TRBV2; d_gene: TRBD1; j_gene: TRBJ2-3; CDR3aa: CASSLDGQGTDTQYF; CDR3nt: TGTGCCAGCAGTCTGGACGGACAGGGCACAGATACGCAGTATTTT
abundance: .; v_gene: TRBV15; d_gene: .; j_gene: TRBJ2-3; CDR3aa: CATRRVGGTDTQYF; CDR3nt: TGTGCCACCCGCCGGGTCGGGGGTACAGATACGCAGTATTTT
abundance: .; v_gene: TRBV5-8; d_gene: TRBD2; j_gene: TRBJ2-1; CDR3aa: CATRLAYYNEQFF; CDR3nt: TGTGCCACCAGACTAGCGTATTACAATGAGCAGTTCTTC
abundance: .; v_gene: TRBV10-3; d_gene: .; j_gene: TRBJ1-1; CDR3aa: CAISESGTPGAEAFF; CDR3nt: TGTGCCATCAGTGAGTCAGGGACGCCCGGGGCTGAAGCTTTCTTT
abundance: .; v_gene: TRBV19; d_gene: .; j_gene: TRBJ2-7; CDR3aa: CASPLYPRVYEQYF; CDR3nt: TGTGCCAGTCCCTTATATCCCCGCGTATACGAGCAGTACTTC
abundance: many; v_gene: TRBV9; d_gene: TRBD1; j_gene: TRBJ2-7; CDR3aa: CASSPDRLEDEQYF; CDR3nt: TGTGCCAGCAGCCCGGACAGGTTAGAGGACGAGCAGTACTTC
abundance: .; v_gene: TRBV23-1; d_gene: .; j_gene: TRBJ2-1; CDR3aa: CASSQRRQPGAVEQFF; CDR3nt: TGCGCCAGCAGTCAACGGCGACAGCCTGGGGCCGTTGAGCAGTTCTTC
abundance: .; v_gene: TRBV5-1; d_gene: .; j_gene: TRBJ1-3; CDR3aa: CASRYSEGAGYGNTIYF; CDR3nt: TGCGCCAGCAGATACAGCGAGGGCGCAGGTTATGGAAACACCATATATTTT
abundance: .; v_gene: TRBV9; d_gene: TRBD1; j_gene: TRBJ1-5; CDR3aa: CASSQGEGQPQHF; CDR3nt: TGTGCCAGCAGCCAGGGGGAAGGTCAGCCCCAGCATTTT
abundance: .; v_gene: TRBV30; d_gene: TRBD1; j_gene: TRBJ2-7; CDR3aa: CAGGQGYYEQYF; CDR3nt: TGTGCCGGGGGACAGGGTTACTACGAGCAGTACTTC
abundance: .; v_gene: TRBV7-2; d_gene: TRBD1; j_gene: TRBJ2-7; CDR3aa: CASSYATGRYEQYF; CDR3nt: TGTGCCAGCAGCTACGCGACAGGGCGATACGAGCAGTACTTC
abundance: .; v_gene: TRBV5-1; d_gene: .; j_gene: TRBJ2-3; CDR3aa: CASSLGGLSTDTQYF; CDR3nt: TGCGCCAGCAGCTTGGGGGGGCTTAGCACAGATACGCAGTATTTT
abundance: .; v_gene: TRBV7-9; d_gene: .; j_gene: TRBJ2-2; CDR3aa: CASSLVETGELFF; CDR3nt: TGTGCCAGCAGCTTAGTAGAAACCGGGGAGCTGTTTTTT
abundance: .; v_gene: TRBV4-2; d_gene: .; j_gene: TRBJ1-2; CDR3aa: CASSQDSWGGAYGYTF; CDR3nt: TGTGCCAGCAGCCAAGATAGTTGGGGCGGCGCTTATGGCTACACCTTC
abundance: .; v_gene: TRBV19; d_gene: TRBD1; j_gene: TRBJ2-7; CDR3aa: CASSPSTGSTYEQYF; CDR3nt: TGTGCCAGTAGTCCCTCGACAGGGAGCACCTACGAGCAGTACTTC
abundance: .; v_gene: TRBV5-1; d_gene: .; j_gene: TRBJ1-3; CDR3aa: CASSLEGTSGNTIYF; CDR3nt: TGCGCCAGCAGCTTGGAGGGAACCTCTGGAAACACCATATATTTT
abundance: once; v_gene: TRBV6-5; d_gene: TRBD1; j_gene: TRBJ2-7; CDR3aa: CASSPIGGEQYF; CDR3nt: TGTGCCAGCAGTCCCATAGGGGGCGAACAGTACTTC
abundance: .; v_gene: TRBV6-5; d_gene: TRBD1; j_gene: TRBJ1-2; CDR3aa: CASRPGGADGYTF; CDR3nt: TGTGCCAGCAGACCAGGGGGCGCAGATGGCTACACCTTC
abundance: .; v_gene: TRBV18; d_gene: .; j_gene: TRBJ2-3; CDR3aa: CASSEESDTQYF; CDR3nt: TGTGCCAGCTCCGAGGAGTCAGATACGCAGTATTTT
abundance: .; v_gene: TRBV10-2; d_gene: .; j_gene: TRBJ2-2; CDR3aa: CASRLGAENTGELFF; CDR3nt: TGCGCCAGCAGGTTGGGGGCAGAAAACACCGGGGAGCTGTTTTTT
abundance: once; v_gene: TRBV7-3; d_gene: TRBD1; j_gene: TRBJ2-5; CDR3aa: CASSLGTGGVETQYF; CDR3nt: TGTGCCAGCAGCTTAGGCACAGGGGGCGTTGAGACCCAGTACTTC
abundance: .; v_gene: TRBV6-5; d_gene: .; j_gene: TRBJ2-5; CDR3aa: CASGNQETQYF; CDR3nt: TGTGCCAGCGGAAACCAAGAGACCCAGTACTTC
abundance: .; v_gene: TRBV19; d_gene: .; j_gene: TRBJ2-4; CDR3aa: CASSTWGDIQYF; CDR3nt: TGTGCCAGTAGTACATGGGGGGACATTCAGTACTTC
abundance: .; v_gene: TRBV30; d_gene: .; j_gene: TRBJ1-1; CDR3aa: CAWSVSGMNTEAFF; CDR3nt: TGTGCCTGGAGTGTAAGCGGAATGAACACTGAAGCTTTCTTT
abundance: .; v_gene: TRBV7-9; d_gene: TRBD1; j_gene: TRBJ2-1; CDR3aa: CASSPRQGETYNEQFF; CDR3nt: TGTGCCAGCAGCCCGCGACAGGGAGAAACTTACAATGAGCAGTTCTTC